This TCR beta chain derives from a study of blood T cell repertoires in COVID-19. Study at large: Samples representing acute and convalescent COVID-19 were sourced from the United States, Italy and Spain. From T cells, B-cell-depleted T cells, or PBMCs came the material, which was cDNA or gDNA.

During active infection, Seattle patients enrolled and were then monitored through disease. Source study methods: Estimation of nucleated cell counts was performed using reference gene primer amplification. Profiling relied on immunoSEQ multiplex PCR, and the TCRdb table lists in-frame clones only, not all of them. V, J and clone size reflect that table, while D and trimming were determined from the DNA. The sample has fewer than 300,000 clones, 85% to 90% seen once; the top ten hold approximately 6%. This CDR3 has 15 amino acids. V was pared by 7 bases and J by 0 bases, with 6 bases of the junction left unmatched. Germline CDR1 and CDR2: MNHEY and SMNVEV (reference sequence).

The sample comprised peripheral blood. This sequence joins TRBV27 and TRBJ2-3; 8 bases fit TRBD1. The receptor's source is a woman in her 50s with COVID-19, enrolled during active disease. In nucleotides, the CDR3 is TGTGCCAGCACAGGGGGCCCGGTTAGCACAGATACGCAGTATTTT. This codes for CASTGGPVSTDTQYF.